A single sample gave rise to the 24 T cell receptor beta chains below, sequenced in a study of vaccination effects on CD4 cells after COVID-19 (dated 2022 in TCRdb). After around ten days of culture, CD4+ T cells were isolated with the EasySep CD4+ T cell isolation kit. Convalescent patients had PCR-confirmed SARS-CoV-2 infection between March and December 2020, before Alpha, Beta and Delta variants emerged in the United States. Two doses of either the BNT162b2 or the mRNA-1273 mRNA SARS-CoV-2 vaccine were administered to participants. No cognate antigen is known for these TCRs. Preparation of the library involved the immunoSEQ multiplex PCR assay. TCRdb obtained this table from immuneACCESS and retained in-frame rearrangements with V and J assigned. These tables miss some clones; where compared with another copy, unresolved V genes account for less than half of the shortfall, and the remainder is unexplained. The sample records some 40,000 clones, around 80% of which are singletons. Jointly, the top ten make up 3.6% of the sample.

The starting material was CD4+ T cells from PBMCs cultured without peptide, obtained after COVID-19 vaccination. The receptors were sampled from a human donor who had a prior SARS-CoV-2 infection.

This clone has a single count. This chain connects TRBV7-9 to TRBJ2-3; no clear D gene. Trimming shortened V by 2 bases and J by 3 bases, and 9 bases separated the two germline ends. Germline loops: CDR1 SEHNR, CDR2 FQNEAQ (reference sequence). This CDR3 has 14 residues. DNA of the CDR3: TGTGCCAGCAGCTTAACTGGGTTGACAGATACGCAGTATTTT. Translating it yields CASSLTGLTDTQYF.

This clone was recorded only once. The chain is built from TRBV2 and TRBJ1-1, with 7 positions matching TRBD1. The CDR3 is 16 amino acids. The trim removed 3 bases at V and 4 bases at J, leaving 11 bases unmatched. CDR1 and CDR2 (germline): SNHLY, FYNNEI. For the CDR3, the DNA is TGTGCCAGCAGTGATCCAGGGGGAGCGGGGGGCACTGAAGCTTTCTTT. Encoded protein: CASSDPGGAGGTEAFF.

The chain uses TRBV5-1 and TRBJ1-2; 10 nucleotides agree with TRBD1. This CDR3 is 15 amino acids long. Germline lookup yields CDR1 SGHRS and CDR2 YFSETQ. With V trimmed by 3 bases and J by 5 bases, 7 bases remained unmatched. As DNA, the CDR3 is TGCGCCAGCAGCTCCAACCCGGGACAGGGGTATGGCTACACCTTC. Encoded protein: CASSSNPGQGYGYTF.

The chain has TRBV5-1 and TRBJ2-7, with no clear D. From germline, CDR1 is SGHRS and CDR2 YFSETQ. Trimming removed 7 bases from V and 5 bases from J, with 22 bases in between. CDR3 size: 15 residues. Written as DNA, the CDR3 is TGCGCCAGCCGAGGATCCGTCTCAGGCCGGAACGAGCAGTACTTC. It yields the protein CASRGSVSGRNEQYF.

This clone turned up a few times. The chain carries TRBV7-3 and TRBJ2-1, with TRBD2 matching 10 bases. V gave up 5 bases and J gave up 4 bases; unmatched junction bases: 8. The germline gives CDR1 SGHTA, CDR2 FQGTGA. The CDR3 consists of 16 residues. The CDR3 DNA sequence: TGTGCCAGCAGCATCTCTAGCGGGAGCGGGTACAATGAGCAGTTCTTC. This translates into CASSISSGSGYNEQFF.

The chain uses TRBV18 and TRBJ2-7; D is undetermined. The V end was cut by 3 bases, the J end by 4 bases, with 19 bases between. CDR1 and CDR2 from the germline V gene are KGHSH and LQKENI. The CDR3 sequence is 16 residues long. DNA of the CDR3: TGTGCCAGCTCACCGCCCGTACCCGTTGGAGCTTACGAGCAGTACTTC. Translation: CASSPPVPVGAYEQYF.

The chain carries TRBV25-1 and TRBJ1-5; 7 nucleotides agree with TRBD1. The CDR3 has 17 residues. Germline V gives CDR1 MGHDK, CDR2 SYGVNS. The ends lost 2 bases at V and 4 bases at J; junction bases unmatched: 11. The CDR3 nucleotides read TGTGCCAGCAGTGAAACGGACAGGATTACACAGAATCAGCCCCAGCATTTT. Amino acids: CASSETDRITQNQPQHF. The full variable domain, its missing parts supplied by reference TRBV25-1 and TRBJ1-5, is EADIYQTPRYLVIGTGKKITLECSQTMGHDKMYWYQQDPGMELHLIHYSYGVNSTEKGDLSSESTVSRIRTEHFPLTLESARPSHTSQYLCASSETDRITQNQPQHFGDGTRLSIL.

This sequence joins TRBV18 and TRBJ2-7; D might be TRBD1 (5 bases). The CDR3 is made up of 15 amino acids. Germline V gives CDR1 KGHSH, CDR2 LQKENI. V was pared by 5 bases and J by 3 bases, with 17 bases between. CDR3 coding DNA: TGTGCCAGCTCAGAATCCAGGGCCCTCGGCTACGAGCAGTACTTC. Protein product: CASSESRALGYEQYF.

CDR3 loop: CASGLGWGGAGDEQFF. CDR3 sequence (DNA): TGTGCTAGTGGTTTGGGGTGGGGGGGCGCCGGGGATGAGCAGTTCTTC. The J gene is TRBJ2-1, the V gene TRBV12-5; tentative D call: TRBD2 (7 bases). The CDR3 contains 16 residues. V shed 1 base and J shed 8 bases, with 18 bases lying between them. From germline, CDR1 is LGHNT and CDR2 FRNRAP.

J is TRBJ1-5 and V is TRBV5-4; D gene unclear. Germline CDR1 SGHNT, CDR2 YYREEE (reference sequence). Trimming pared 0 bases from V and 4 bases from J, leaving 5 bases between. This CDR3 spans 13 amino acids. This CDR3 is CASSLDVNQPQHF. In DNA, the CDR3 is TGTGCCAGCAGCTTGGATGTGAATCAGCCCCAGCATTTT.

The chain recombines TRBV18 with TRBJ1-4; D is unclear. The CDR3 extends over 15 amino acids. Germline CDR1 is KGHSH and CDR2 is LQKENI. Trimming left V 3 bases short and J 0 bases short, with 8 bases between. The CDR3 bases are TGTGCCAGCTCACCTTTACAGTCAACTAATGAAAAACTGTTTTTT. As protein: CASSPLQSTNEKLFF. The complete variable domain, with remaining parts taken from reference TRBV18 and TRBJ1-4, reads NAGVMQNPRHLVRRRGQEARLRCSPMKGHSHVYWYRQLPEEGLKFMVYLQKENIIDESGMPKERFSAEFPKEGPSILRIQQVVRGDSAAYFCASSPLQSTNEKLFFGSGTQLSVL.

The chain links TRBV19 to TRBJ2-1; maybe TRBD1 (6 bases). The V gene lost 3 bases and the J gene lost 2 bases, with 11 bases spanning the gap. Germline-derived CDR1 and CDR2 are LNHDA and SQIVND (reference sequence). The CDR3 contains 15 residues. The DNA for the CDR3 is TGTGCCAGTAGTATTGGGGGCGGCACCTACAATGAGCAGTTCTTC. Translated, it gives CASSIGGGTYNEQFF.

This clone was seen a few times. This rearrangement joins TRBV6-5 to TRBJ2-7, with unresolved D. The CDR3 totals 14 residues. Trimming took 2 bases from V and 0 from J, leaving 8 bases between them. The V gene's germline CDR1 is MNHEY and CDR2 SVGAGI. In DNA, the CDR3 is TGTGCCAGCAGTTACAATAGACGCTCCTACGAGCAGTACTTC. This sequence encodes CASSYNRRSYEQYF.

The chain carries TRBV6-2 or TRBV6-3 and TRBJ1-1; D ambiguous. The germline V gene encodes CDR1 MNHEY and CDR2 SVGEGT. V lost 3 bases and J lost 1, with 9 bases in between. CDR3 length: 14 residues. The CDR3 spells CASSYHGPNTEAFF. The CDR3 DNA reads TGTGCCAGCAGTTATCACGGACCGAACACTGAAGCTTTCTTT.

This chain links TRBV2 with TRBJ2-7; D ambiguous. Germline assignment: CDR1 SNHLY and CDR2 FYNNEI. This CDR3 has 15 residues. Trimming removed 1 base at V and 2 bases at J, with 12 bases between. CDR3 bases: TGTGCCAGCAGTGAAGTAACTCGACCTCCCTACGAGCAGTACTTC. Its translation: CASSEVTRPPYEQYF.

V usage is TRBV30 and J usage is TRBJ2-1, with 11 nucleotides matching TRBD2. Germline V gene sequence: CDR1 GTSNPN, CDR2 SVGIG (reference sequence). The length of the CDR3 is 17 residues. Losses at the gene ends were 2 bases for V and 2 bases for J; bases not matched to a gene: 8. This CDR3 reads CAWSTPGTSGPYNEQFF. CDR3 DNA sequence: TGTGCCTGGAGTACCCCAGGGACTAGCGGACCCTACAATGAGCAGTTCTTC.

The chain uses TRBV9 and TRBJ2-4, with TRBD2 identical over 8 bases. Germline V gene sequence: CDR1 SGDLS, CDR2 YYNGEE. The CDR3 extends over 16 amino acids. The V segment lost 0 bases and the J segment 6 bases; nucleotides outside the gene matches: 8. CDR3 nucleotide sequence: TGTGCCAGCAGCGTAGGAAATAGCGGGGCCTCAAACATTCAGTACTTC. It encodes CASSVGNSGASNIQYF.

The chain recombines TRBV7-8 with TRBJ2-1, with D perhaps TRBD2 (5 bases). The CDR3 has 15 residues. CDR1 is SGHVS, CDR2 FQNEAQ, per germline. Trimming took off 5 bases at V and 4 bases at J, with 15 bases between the two ends. This chain's CDR3 is CASSLGPGIYNEQFF. The CDR3 DNA follows: TGTGCCAGCAGCCTAGGGCCCGGGATTTACAATGAGCAGTTCTTC.

The chain combines TRBV9 with TRBJ2-2; D not resolved. Germline V gives CDR1 SGDLS, CDR2 YYNGEE. The V and J ends lost 2 bases and 2 bases respectively, with 10 bases between them. The CDR3 has 15 residues. The CDR3 protein is CASSVLASNTGELFF. The DNA of the CDR3 is TGTGCCAGCAGCGTCTTAGCTTCTAACACCGGGGAGCTGTTTTTT.

The gene calls are TRBV11-3 and TRBJ2-6; D is possibly TRBD2 (5 bases). V lost 5 bases, J lost 0 bases, and 17 bases lay in between. The CDR3 spans 18 residues. Germline assignment: CDR1 SGHNT and CDR2 YENEEA. The CDR3 region is CASSPSPHNNSGANVLTF. CDR3 sequence (DNA): TGTGCCAGCAGCCCTAGCCCCCACAATAACTCTGGGGCCAACGTCCTGACTTTC.

The chain employs TRBV6-6 and TRBJ1-5; D is unresolved. Per germline, CDR1 MNHNY and CDR2 SVGAGI (reference sequence). The V end lost 0 bases, the J end lost 11 bases, and 5 bases lay between the germline ends. The CDR3 sequence is 11 residues long. The CDR3 DNA sequence: TGTGCCAGCAGTTACTCGGCGGCCCAGCATTTT. Protein product: CASSYSAAQHF.

V usage is TRBV4-2 and J usage is TRBJ1-4, with D maybe TRBD1 (5 bases). Germline CDR1 LGHNA, CDR2 YNFKEQ. V lost 4 bases to trimming and J lost 3 bases, with 15 bases between them. The CDR3 sequence is 16 residues long. CDR3 loop: CASSLGTVAANEKLFF. The CDR3 bases are TGTGCCAGCAGCCTGGGGACGGTAGCTGCTAATGAAAAACTGTTTTTT.

This clone has just a few counts. The CDR3 loop is CASSLVGTVISGANVLTF. The CDR3 DNA is TGTGCCAGCAGCTTGGTGGGGACAGTGATCTCTGGGGCCAACGTCCTGACTTTC. The chain combines TRBV5-6 with TRBJ2-6; 7 bases are shared with TRBD1. The CDR3 extends over 18 amino acids. Unmatched junction bases numbered 6, after V lost 0 bases and J lost 0 bases. The germline V gene encodes CDR1 SGHDT and CDR2 YYEEEE.

To note about this clone: At one boundary the junction diverges from the germline segment, which might be a read error. The CDR3 coding sequence is TGTGCTAGCAGCCGAGGACAGGGTGCCAACAATGAGCAGTTCTTC. This encodes CASSRGQGANNEQFF. The chain couples TRBV7-7 to TRBJ2-1, with 8 bases lining up with TRBD1. CDR1 and CDR2 from the germline V gene are SSHAT and FNYEAQ (reference sequence). The CDR3 sequence is 15 residues long.